A selection of T cell receptor beta chains follows, all from one sample in a study of blood T cell repertoires in COVID-19. The method was immunoSEQ multiplex PCR; TCRdb's version includes in-frame clones alone and lacks a portion of them. The sample has some 170,000 clones, 65% to 90% seen once. What was sequenced was PBMCs or T cells enriched from blood (not recorded which). Receptor source: a man between 50 and 59 years old who had recovered from COVID-19. Each CDR3 is given with its conserved first and last residue. The D gene is left open where the match is weak. Rows may omit the clone size; those that give it use once, few, many or a size class.

j_call	d_call	clone_size	v_call	cdr3_aa	cdr3_nt
TRBJ2-2	TRBD1	.	TRBV7-9	CASSLAGQGNTGELFF	TGTGCCAGCAGCTTAGCGGGACAGGGTAACACCGGGGAGCTGTTTTTT
TRBJ2-2	TRBD2	.	TRBV2	CASRKGLGAGELFF	TGTGCCAGCAGAAAGGGACTAGGGGCTGGGGAGCTGTTTTTT
TRBJ1-2	TRBD1	.	TRBV5-4	CASSDGTANYGYTF	TGTGCCAGCAGCGATGGGACAGCTAACTATGGCTACACCTTC
TRBJ2-5	.	.	TRBV18	CASSPLLGGAGSAETQYF	TGTGCCAGCTCACCACTTTTAGGGGGGGCCGGGTCCGCTGAGACCCAGTACTTC
TRBJ2-1	TRBD2	.	TRBV6-8	CASSYSGASGLSRRFF	TGTGCCAGCAGTTACTCCGGGGCTAGCGGACTTTCGCGGCGGTTCTTC
TRBJ2-7	.	.	TRBV28	CASRPGASYEQYF	TGTGCCAGCAGGCCAGGTGCTTCCTACGAGCAGTACTTC
TRBJ1-2	.	.	TRBV4-1	CASSQDAGALNYGYTF	TGCGCCAGCAGCCAAGACGCGGGGGCGCTAAACTATGGCTACACCTTC
TRBJ2-5	.	.	TRBV28	CASSLTTEGQWTQYF	TGTGCCAGCAGTTTAACCACGGAAGGACAGTGGACCCAGTACTTC
TRBJ1-6	.	.	TRBV9	CASSEHAGGGNSPLHF	TGTGCCAGCAGCGAACACGCGGGGGGGGGTAATTCACCCCTCCACTTT
TRBJ1-1	.	.	TRBV6-5	CASSPRQANTEAFF	TGTGCCAGCAGTCCTAGACAGGCGAACACTGAAGCTTTCTTT
TRBJ1-2	TRBD1	once	TRBV27	CASAPGQRYGYTF	TGTGCCAGCGCTCCGGGACAGAGATATGGCTACACCTTC
TRBJ2-1	.	.	TRBV6-1	CASSVSGTRWPYNEQFF	TGTGCCAGCAGTGTCTCCGGGACAAGATGGCCCTACAATGAGCAGTTCTTC
TRBJ1-2	TRBD1	.	TRBV28	CASSFNDRAYGYTF	TGTGCCAGCAGTTTCAATGACAGGGCTTATGGCTACACCTTC
TRBJ1-3	.	.	TRBV29-1	CSVVGGSGNTIYF	TGCAGCGTTGTCGGGGGATCCGGAAACACCATATATTTT
TRBJ2-7	TRBD1	few	TRBV30	CAWGAAGGFHEQYF	TGTGCCTGGGGGGCGGCAGGGGGTTTCCACGAGCAGTACTTC
TRBJ1-1	.	few	TRBV20-1	CSAKRGTEAFF	TGCAGTGCAAAGAGGGGGACTGAAGCTTTCTTT
TRBJ1-1	TRBD1	.	TRBV6-5	CASRRGPTEAFF	TGTGCCAGCAGAAGGGGGCCTACTGAAGCTTTCTTT
TRBJ1-1	.	.	TRBV11-2	CASSFPLGGNTEAFF	TGTGCCAGCAGCTTTCCTCTCGGGGGGAACACTGAAGCTTTCTTT
TRBJ1-3	.	.	TRBV19	CASSETGYSGNTIYF	TGTGCCAGTAGTGAAACAGGGTACTCTGGAAACACCATATATTTT
TRBJ1-1	.	.	TRBV7-8	CASSLGYMNTEAFF	TGTGCCAGCAGCTTAGGTTACATGAACACTGAAGCTTTCTTT
TRBJ2-1	.	.	TRBV6-1	CASSEALRSNEQFF	TGTGCCAGCAGTGAAGCGCTTCGGAGTAATGAGCAGTTCTTC
TRBJ1-1	.	many	TRBV5-6	CASNDADTEAFF	TGTGCCAGCAACGACGCGGACACTGAAGCTTTCTTT
TRBJ2-1	TRBD1	.	TRBV19	CASSIVGQGTNEQFF	TGTGCCAGTAGTATAGTGGGACAGGGGACAAATGAGCAGTTCTTC
TRBJ2-3	TRBD1	.	TRBV5-1	CASGQDETGDTQYF	TGCGCCAGCGGACAGGACGAAACTGGAGATACGCAGTATTTT
TRBJ2-3	TRBD2	.	TRBV9	CASSDGTSGGSDTQYF	TGTGCCAGCAGCGACGGGACTAGCGGGGGCTCGGATACGCAGTATTTT
TRBJ2-5	TRBD1	once	TRBV5-1	CASSLGRTGSQETQYF	TGCGCCAGCAGCTTGGGGAGGACAGGGTCCCAAGAGACCCAGTACTTC
TRBJ2-7	.	.	TRBV2	CASNPGVPPYEQYF	TGTGCCAGCAACCCAGGGGTACCACCCTACGAGCAGTACTTC